Below are 6 T cell receptor beta chains sequenced from a single sample in a study of blood T cells in healthy people across ages. A second PCR, run for about 7 to 11 cycles, used a sample-barcoded 5' primer plus a J-beta primer mix. Each CDR3 protein gets one entry after TCRdb re-called the 5' RACE reads with MiXCR. The sample lists 750,000 to 950,000 distinct CDR3 sequences; roughly 50% were seen once. The sequenced sample consisted of blood. The receptors were gathered from a man of 80 years or more in good health.

This chain connects TRBV5-1 to TRBJ2-1, with 8 bases matching TRBD2. V dropped 5 bases and J dropped 7; count of bases not matched to a gene: 8. Germline V gene sequence: CDR1 SGHRS, CDR2 YFSETQ. The CDR3 totals 14 residues. CDR3 amino acids: CASRNGRARNEQFF. CDR3 nucleotide sequence: TGCGCCAGCAGAAACGGGAGGGCCAGGAATGAGCAGTTCTTC.

This chain links TRBV6-1 with TRBJ2-1; 8 bases are a match to TRBD1. This CDR3 has 16 amino acids. Trimming at V came to 8 bases and at J to 0 bases, leaving 9 bases not matched to a gene. Per the germline V gene, CDR1 is MNHNS and CDR2 is SASEGT. CDR3 sequence reads: CASFRGTGFSYNEQFF. The CDR3 nucleotides are TGTGCCAGCTTTCGGGGGACAGGATTCTCCTACAATGAGCAGTTCTTC.

The rearrangement joins TRBV6-4 to TRBJ1-5; 7 positions match TRBD1. This CDR3 has 16 amino acids. CDR1 is MRHNA, CDR2 SNTAGT, per germline. V lost 2 bases to trimming and J lost 1 base; unmatched junction nucleotides: 5. CDR3 nucleotides: TGTGCCAGCAGTGACCAGGGGGAATTGAGCAATCAGCCCCAGCATTTT. Protein product: CASSDQGELSNQPQHF.

The gene calls are TRBV20-1 and TRBJ2-7, with TRBD2 matching over 10 bases. CDR3 size: 15 residues. Germline trimming cut 3 bases from V and 0 bases from J; bases unmatched to any gene: 5. Per the germline V gene, CDR1 is DFQATT and CDR2 is SNEGSKA (reference sequence). This CDR3 reads CSASSLAGASYEQYF. The CDR3 DNA is TGCAGTGCTAGTAGCCTAGCGGGAGCCTCCTACGAGCAGTACTTC.

This clonotype was seen just once. The J gene is TRBJ1-1, the V gene TRBV20-1, with D hard to call. This CDR3 has 13 residues. The germline V gene has CDR1 DFQATT and CDR2 SNEGSKA (reference sequence). The V gene lost 0 bases and the J gene lost 1 base, with 6 bases spanning the gap. DNA for the CDR3: TGCAGTGCTAGAGAATCCGCGAACACTGAAGCTTTCTTT. It translates to CSARESANTEAFF.

The V gene is TRBV29-1, the J gene TRBJ2-1, with TRBD2 as a possible D gene (5 bases). Germline V CDR1 and CDR2: SQVTM, ANQGSEA. This CDR3 contains 14 residues. With 4 bases removed from V and 6 bases from J, the gap between germline ends came to 16 bases. The CDR3, as DNA: TGCAGCGTTGGGAAACTAGGCACGGGCAATGAGCAGTTCTTC. This translates into CSVGKLGTGNEQFF.